This record covers a single T cell receptor (beta chain). Its antigen remains unknown. The CDR3 is 12 residues long. The germline V gene has CDR1 SGHDN and CDR2 FVKESK. Trimming pared 0 bases from V and 4 bases from J, leaving 4 bases between. The data originate from a study of CD8 T cells in ankylosing spondylitis. TCRdb redid the calling of the 5' RACE reads with MiXCR, one entry per CDR3 protein. The table has roughly 450,000 distinct CDR3 sequences, about 24% seen once. Study results and caveats: Seven or eight highly homologous variants formed a TCR beta motif that appeared characteristic of ankylosing spondylitis blood. Matched ankylosing spondylitis synovial fluid reportedly showed significant enrichment of disease-linked clones. In reactive arthritis synovial fluid and blood, some motif variants had been reported before. Researchers report that disease-linked clones proved CD8+ and relatively rare in peripheral blood.

The clonotype originates from a male donor with ankylosing spondylitis. This chain joins TRBV14 and TRBJ2-7; D uncertain. Material: blood, either unsorted or a sorted T cell fraction (not recorded which). CDR3 sequence: CASSQESYEQYF. DNA for the CDR3: TGTGCCAGCAGCCAAGAGTCGTACGAGCAGTACTTC. Full variable domain (remainder filled in from reference TRBV14 and TRBJ2-7): EAGVTQFPSHSVIEKGQTVTLRCDPISGHDNLYWYRRVMGKEIKFLLHFVKESKQDESGMPNNRFLAERTGGTYSTLKVQPAELEDSGVYFCASSQESYEQYFGPGTRLTVT.